Listed below are T cell receptor beta chains from one sample, sequenced in a study of relationships among human T cell subsets. TCRdb redid the calling of the multiplex PCR reads with MiXCR, one entry per CDR3 protein. The sample shows some 10,000 distinct CDR3 sequences, 50% to 60% of them seen only once. Sequenced: memory T cells sorted from blood. Receptors were obtained from a man aged 40-50 years in good health. Both conserved end residues are part of each CDR3. The D gene is left open where the match is weak. Size tells how often a clone was seen (once, few, many) or the class of an expanded clone, and some rows leave it out.

cdr3_aa: CASSDDWGETQYF
cdr3_nt: TGTGCCAGCAGTGACGACTGGGGAGAGACCCAGTACTTC
d_call: -
v_call: TRBV6-1
j_call: TRBJ2-5
clone_size: -

cdr3_aa: CASSSGKSGRTDTQYF
cdr3_nt: TGTGCCAGCAGCTCGGGGAAAAGCGGGAGGACAGATACGCAGTATTTT
d_call: TRBD2
v_call: TRBV7-2
j_call: TRBJ2-3
clone_size: -

cdr3_aa: CASSLEADTQYF
cdr3_nt: TGTGCCAGCAGCTTGGAAGCAGATACGCAGTATTTT
d_call: -
v_call: TRBV5-6
j_call: TRBJ2-3
clone_size: -

cdr3_aa: CASSQAGQQGAYGYTF
cdr3_nt: TGTGCCAGCAGCCAAGCGGGACAACAGGGGGCCTATGGCTACACCTTC
d_call: TRBD1
v_call: TRBV4-2
j_call: TRBJ1-2
clone_size: once

cdr3_aa: CASSPRPAGEQYF
cdr3_nt: TGTGCCAGCAGCCCTAGACCAGCGGGCGAGCAGTACTTC
d_call: -
v_call: TRBV7-8
j_call: TRBJ2-7
clone_size: -

cdr3_aa: CASSGFGLEAETQYF
cdr3_nt: TGTGCCAGCAGTGGATTCGGACTAGAGGCGGAGACCCAGTACTTC
d_call: TRBD2
v_call: TRBV28
j_call: TRBJ2-5
clone_size: -

cdr3_aa: CASSPTGQITDTQYF
cdr3_nt: TGTGCCAGCAGTCCAACGGGACAGATCACAGATACGCAGTATTTT
d_call: -
v_call: TRBV21-1
j_call: TRBJ2-3
clone_size: -

cdr3_aa: CAISEPLGTAEGQETQYF
cdr3_nt: TGTGCCATCAGTGAGCCACTAGGGACAGCGGAGGGACAAGAGACCCAGTACTTC
d_call: -
v_call: TRBV10-3
j_call: TRBJ2-5
clone_size: once

cdr3_aa: CASSPPTSHKPGANVLTF
cdr3_nt: TGTGCCAGCAGTCCCCCGACTAGCCACAAACCTGGGGCCAACGTCCTGACTTTC
d_call: TRBD2
v_call: TRBV27
j_call: TRBJ2-6
clone_size: -

cdr3_aa: CASSTGQAVFDNEQFF
cdr3_nt: TGTGCCAGCAGCACCGGACAGGCGGTCTTTGACAATGAGCAGTTCTTC
d_call: TRBD1
v_call: TRBV14
j_call: TRBJ2-1
clone_size: -

cdr3_aa: CSGKGTAGEQYF
cdr3_nt: TGCAGTGGGAAAGGTACCGCGGGTGAGCAGTACTTC
d_call: -
v_call: TRBV20-1
j_call: TRBJ2-7
clone_size: -

cdr3_aa: CASSLAQGETQYF
cdr3_nt: TGTGCCAGCAGCTTGGCCCAGGGCGAGACCCAGTACTTC
d_call: -
v_call: TRBV7-3
j_call: TRBJ2-5
clone_size: -

cdr3_aa: CASSLGSVSTGELFF
cdr3_nt: TGTGCCAGCAGCCTCGGTAGCGTATCCACCGGGGAGCTGTTTTTT
d_call: -
v_call: TRBV4-2
j_call: TRBJ2-2
clone_size: few

cdr3_aa: CAWSPGQGRGETQYF
cdr3_nt: TGTGCCTGGAGTCCGGGACAGGGGAGGGGAGAGACCCAGTACTTC
d_call: TRBD1
v_call: TRBV30
j_call: TRBJ2-5
clone_size: -

cdr3_aa: CASSMDREFIEFF
cdr3_nt: TGTGCCAGCAGCATGGACAGGGAATTCATAGAGTTCTTC
d_call: TRBD1
v_call: TRBV7-9
j_call: TRBJ2-1
clone_size: -

cdr3_aa: CASSPGTSGTSGANVLTF
cdr3_nt: TGTGCCAGCAGCCCTGGGACTAGCGGGACGTCTGGGGCCAACGTCCTGACTTTC
d_call: TRBD2
v_call: TRBV11-1
j_call: TRBJ2-6
clone_size: -

cdr3_aa: CASRQQGPYNEQFF
cdr3_nt: TGTGCCAGCAGACAACAGGGCCCTTACAATGAGCAGTTCTTC
d_call: -
v_call: TRBV14
j_call: TRBJ2-1
clone_size: -

cdr3_aa: CASSQGHGSSYNEQFF
cdr3_nt: TGTGCCAGCAGCCAAGGACACGGGAGCTCCTACAATGAGCAGTTCTTC
d_call: -
v_call: TRBV4-2
j_call: TRBJ2-1
clone_size: once

cdr3_aa: CASSGGTSGRSNEQFF
cdr3_nt: TGTGCCAGCAGTGGGGGGACTAGCGGGAGGAGCAATGAGCAGTTCTTC
d_call: TRBD2
v_call: TRBV2
j_call: TRBJ2-1
clone_size: few

cdr3_aa: CASSLKAPKETQYF
cdr3_nt: TGTGCCAGCAGCTTAAAGGCTCCTAAAGAGACCCAGTACTTC
d_call: -
v_call: TRBV7-9
j_call: TRBJ2-5
clone_size: -

cdr3_aa: CSARDGRSRFPNQPQHF
cdr3_nt: TGCAGTGCTAGAGACGGCCGGAGCCGGTTTCCCAATCAGCCCCAGCATTTT
d_call: -
v_call: TRBV20-1
j_call: TRBJ1-5
clone_size: -

cdr3_aa: CASSLSGRDNEQFF
cdr3_nt: TGTGCCAGCAGTTTGAGCGGGAGGGACAATGAGCAGTTCTTC
d_call: TRBD2
v_call: TRBV12-3/TRBV12-4
j_call: TRBJ2-1
clone_size: -